These 11 T cell receptor beta chains were all obtained from the same sample, sequenced in a study of T cells in Graves' hyperthyroidism and ophthalmopathy. RNA transcripts were the template for amplifying TCR beta CDR3 regions. Initially, a first-round RT-PCR of the TCR CDR3 employed the HTBI primer set. In TCRdb, the multiplex PCR reads were re-called with MiXCR into one record per CDR3 protein. The table lists about 760,000 distinct CDR3 sequences, under 45% of them singletons, with around 30% in the top ten. Sequenced material: blood. These receptors came from a woman between 35 and 50 years old with Graves' hyperthyroidism.

This clonotype was counted many times. The rearrangement joins TRBV2 to TRBJ1-2; 9 bases line up with TRBD1. V was clipped by 7 bases and J by 4 bases; unmatched bases: 1. The CDR3 is made up of 12 amino acids. CDR1 and CDR2 from the germline V gene are SNHLY and FYNNEI. CDR3 coding DNA: TGTGCCAGCACGACAGGGGGCTATGGCTACACCTTC. Translating gives CASTTGGYGYTF.

This chain links TRBV2 with TRBJ1-1; a weak D match, TRBD1 (5 bases). Per germline, CDR1 SNHLY and CDR2 FYNNEI. The CDR3 consists of 11 residues. V shed 10 bases and J shed 6 bases, with 12 bases lying between them. CDR3 nucleotides: TGTGCCATCGGCAGGGTGGCTGAAGCTTTCTTT. Amino acids: CAIGRVAEAFF.

This clonotype was detected only once. A much more abundant neighbour one base away suggests this may be a read error. This chain connects TRBV10-3 to TRBJ2-5; D is perhaps TRBD2 (6 bases). Germline-derived CDR1 and CDR2 are ENHRY and SYGVKD. The CDR3 has 13 residues. V gave up 4 bases and J gave up 9 bases, with 15 bases separating them. The DNA for the CDR3 is TGTGCCATCAGTGTCAGGGAATGGGAGGCCCAGTACTTC. This codes for CAISVREWEAQYF.

The chain links TRBV29-1 to TRBJ2-5; D might be TRBD1 (6 bases). V lost 6 bases and J lost 2, with 13 bases in between. This CDR3 spans 13 amino acids. Germline CDR1 is SQVTM and CDR2 is ANQGSEA. The CDR3 region has the DNA TGCAGCGTCGTGCAGGGGATGCAAGAGACCCAGTACTTC. It codes for CSVVQGMQETQYF.

This clonotype was detected a few times. The rearrangement links TRBV10-3 to TRBJ2-5; TRBD1 aligns across 9 bases. V trimming: 10 bases; J trimming: 4 bases; junction bases outside the gene matches: 22. Germline CDR1 is ENHRY and CDR2 is SYGVKD. The CDR3 has 18 amino acids. CDR3 nucleotides: TGTGCCAGCAGCCCTTCTCCCTTCCTGACAGGGGGTCGAGAGACCCAGTACTTC. It is translated as CASSPSPFLTGGRETQYF.

In this sample, this clonotype turned up many times. The J gene is TRBJ2-7, the V gene TRBV29-1; 8 nucleotides line up with TRBD1. The germline CDR1 and CDR2 sequences are SQVTM and ANQGSEA. The junction had 7 bases not matched to a gene; V was cut back by 4 bases and J by 2 bases. The length of the CDR3 is 14 residues. The chain's CDR3 is CSVVGDRGTYEQYF. CDR3 DNA sequence: TGCAGCGTTGTGGGTGACAGGGGTACCTACGAGCAGTACTTC.

This clonotype was recorded a few times. This rearrangement joins TRBV7-8 to TRBJ2-5, with TRBD2 as a possible D gene (7 bases). The CDR3 consists of 17 residues. The V and J ends lost 0 bases and 2 bases respectively, with 16 bases between them. The germline V gene has CDR1 SGHVS and CDR2 FQNEAQ. The CDR3, as DNA: TGTGCCAGCAGCTTAGCCCCGAAGGGGGGGATTCAAGAGACCCAGTACTTC. It encodes CASSLAPKGGIQETQYF.

Worth noting for this clonotype: A read error is possible here, since a much larger clone lies one base away. The chain joins TRBV10-3 to TRBJ1-5; D call uncertain. The last part of the DNA fits TRBJ2-3 better; the J call may be wrong. CDR1 and CDR2 (germline): ENHRY, SYGVKD. The CDR3 is 15 amino acids. The CDR3: CASSEYSYSNQPQYF. CDR3 DNA: TGTGCCAGCTCGGAGTACAGTTATAGCAATCAGCCCCAGTATTTT.

A word on this clonotype: One junction end does not reproduce the germline sequence, and a read error may be involved. This chain links TRBV10-1 with TRBJ2-2, with D maybe TRBD2 (6 bases). This CDR3 contains 18 residues. Germline lookup yields CDR1 WNHNN and CDR2 SYGVQD (reference sequence). The CDR3: CASSFGSIRRGRTGELFF. DNA for the CDR3: TGTGCCAGCAGTTTCGGGAGTATCCGGAGGGGACGGACCGGGGAGCTGTTTTTT.

The gene calls are TRBV7-6 and TRBJ1-2; the match to TRBD1 covers 9 bases. The CDR3 runs to 15 residues. The ends lost 1 base at V and 6 bases at J; junction bases unmatched: 6. CDR1 and CDR2 (germline): SGHVS, FNYEAQ. CDR3 DNA: TGTGCCAGCAGCTTAGGAACAGGGGGCGACAATGGCTACACCTTC. Its protein product is CASSLGTGGDNGYTF.

The rearrangement uses TRBV19 and TRBJ1-5, with TRBD1 matching over 7 bases. The CDR3 sequence is 16 residues long. Germline CDR1 LNHDA, CDR2 SQIVND (reference sequence). J lost 6 bases, V lost 5 bases, and 13 bases had no gene match. The CDR3 loop reads CASSPPGPRDSQPQHF. The CDR3 nucleotides are TGTGCCAGTAGTCCCCCTGGTCCCAGGGACAGTCAGCCCCAGCATTTT.